Shown below are 26 T cell receptor beta chains from a single sample sequenced in a study of blood T cell repertoires in COVID-19. Data came from immunoSEQ multiplex PCR; TCRdb stores just in-frame clones and leaves some out. Of 120,000 to 150,000 clones in the sample, 87% were seen once. The sample consisted of PBMCs or T cells enriched from blood (not recorded which). The source of these receptors is a woman between 35 and 50 years old who had been exposed to COVID-19.

The chain recombines TRBV7-2 with TRBJ1-5, with D possibly matching TRBD1 (5 bases). The length of the CDR3 is 15 residues. From germline, CDR1 is SGHTA and CDR2 FQGNSA. V lost 2 bases and J 6 bases, leaving 14 bases between the germline ends. The CDR3 sequence: CASSLNGAEGQPQHF. The CDR3 region has the DNA TGTGCCAGCAGCTTAAACGGGGCGGAGGGTCAGCCCCAGCATTTT. Full variable domain (rest looked up from reference TRBV7-2 and TRBJ1-5): GAGVSQSPSNKVTEKGKDVELRCDPISGHTALYWYRQSLGQGLEFLIYFQGNSAPDKSGLPSDRFSAERTGGSVSTLTIQRTQQEDSAVYLCASSLNGAEGQPQHFGDGTRLSIL.

This chain links TRBV2 with TRBJ1-6; no clear D. The CDR3 runs 13 residues. V lost 8 bases and J lost 10, with 15 bases in between. Germline V CDR1 and CDR2: SNHLY, FYNNEI. The CDR3 DNA reads TGTGCCAGCGTCCCCTCAAGGCGGTCACCCCTCCACTTT. Residues: CASVPSRRSPLHF.

This chain connects TRBV27 to TRBJ2-1; a possible D gene is TRBD2 (5 bases). This CDR3 spans 15 amino acids. CDR1 is MNHEY, CDR2 SMNVEV, per germline (reference sequence). Between the trimmed V and J ends, which lost 6 bases and 0 bases, there was a span of 12 bases. CDR3 coding DNA: TGTGCCAGCAGCCTAGGACTGAGCTCCTACAATGAGCAGTTCTTC. Translation: CASSLGLSSYNEQFF.

V usage is TRBV5-1 and J usage is TRBJ2-3; tentative D call: TRBD2 (6 bases). Between the trimmed V and J ends, which lost 5 bases and 3 bases, there was a span of 13 bases. Germline V gene sequence: CDR1 SGHRS, CDR2 YFSETQ. The CDR3 consists of 14 residues. The CDR3 DNA is TGCGCCAGCAGTCGCGGGGACCAAACAGATACGCAGTATTTT. Translated, it gives CASSRGDQTDTQYF.

The chain links TRBV5-5 to TRBJ2-7; 7 bases line up with TRBD2. The CDR3 has 15 residues. V trimming: 0 bases; J trimming: 2 bases; junction bases outside the gene matches: 5. The germline V gene has CDR1 SGHKS and CDR2 YYEKEE (reference sequence). CDR3 amino acids: CASSLAPSGPYEQYF. The CDR3 coding sequence is TGTGCCAGCAGCTTGGCCCCTAGCGGCCCCTACGAGCAGTACTTC.

The chain has TRBV7-2 and TRBJ2-2; maybe TRBD1 (7 bases). V was shortened by 2 bases and J by 4 bases, with 11 bases between the two germline ends. Germline CDR1 is SGHTA and CDR2 is FQGNSA. CDR3 size: 15 residues. The CDR3 region has the DNA TGTGCCAGCAGCTTATTGCAGGGGGGCACCGGGGAGCTGTTTTTT. Residues: CASSLLQGGTGELFF.

This chain uses TRBV28 with TRBJ2-3; 9 nucleotides line up with TRBD1. V was pared by 6 bases and J by 4 bases, with 5 bases of the junction left unmatched. This CDR3 contains 14 residues. CDR1 is MDHEN, CDR2 SYDVKM, per germline. The CDR3 DNA reads as TGTGCCAGCAGGCGTACAGGGGGCTCAGATACGCAGTATTTT. Protein: CASRRTGGSDTQYF.

V usage is TRBV9 and J usage is TRBJ1-2; 8 positions match TRBD1. V lost 2 bases and J lost 4; bases outside the gene matches: 7. Germline V gene lookup returns CDR1 SGDLS and CDR2 YYNGEE. This CDR3 is 15 amino acids long. The CDR3 here is CASSVTGEPAYGYTF. The CDR3 DNA reads TGTGCCAGCAGCGTGACAGGGGAGCCGGCCTATGGCTACACCTTC.

The chain links TRBV20-1 to TRBJ2-7, with D possibly TRBD1 on 6 matching bases. This CDR3 contains 11 residues. V lost 5 bases and J lost 3, with 8 bases in between. Germline CDR1 and CDR2: DFQATT and SNEGSKA (reference sequence). The CDR3 reads CSAAQGYEQYF. CDR3 DNA sequence: TGCAGTGCTGCACAGGGCTACGAGCAGTACTTC.

The V call is TRBV4-1, the J call TRBJ1-4; the D gene is possibly TRBD1 (6 bases). Germline values: CDR1 MGHRA, CDR2 YSYEKL. V gave up 4 bases and J gave up 6 bases, with 15 bases separating them. The length of the CDR3 is 15 residues. The CDR3 sequence is CASSPVGGGDEKLFF. As DNA, the CDR3 is TGCGCCAGCAGCCCAGTGGGGGGGGGCGATGAAAAACTGTTTTTT.

A remark on this clone: This sample also contains other DNA sequences that code for the same CDR3. CDR3 DNA sequence: TGTGCCAGCAGCCAGGGCAGAAATTCACCCCTCCACTTT. Protein sequence: CASSQGRNSPLHF. This chain links TRBV3-1 (or the pseudogene TRBV3-2) with TRBJ1-6; D unresolved. Germline values: CDR1 LGHDT, CDR2 YNNKEL (reference sequence). The CDR3 spans 13 residues. The germline V and J ends were trimmed by 3 bases and 7 bases, with 7 bases remaining between them.

The gene calls are TRBV10-2 and TRBJ2-2, with 11 bases lining up with TRBD1. The CDR3 has 16 residues. J lost 3 bases, V lost 4 bases, and 4 bases had no gene match. Germline V CDR1 and CDR2: WSHSY, SAAADI. This CDR3 reads CASSAGTGGDTGELFF. CDR3 sequence (DNA): TGCGCCAGCAGTGCCGGGACAGGGGGTGACACCGGGGAGCTGTTTTTT.

The chain joins TRBV9 to TRBJ2-2; 8 bases are shared with TRBD2. Germline V gene data show CDR1 as SGDLS and CDR2 as YYNGEE. J lost 7 bases, V lost 8 bases, and 4 bases had no gene match. This CDR3 is built from 12 residues. CDR3 amino acids: CASNSGVGELFF. The CDR3 bases are TGTGCCAGTAATAGCGGGGTCGGGGAGCTGTTTTTT.

V usage is TRBV19 and J usage is TRBJ2-4; 8 bases are a match to TRBD1. V gave up 0 bases and J gave up 8 bases; unmatched junction bases: 12. The V gene's germline CDR1 is LNHDA and CDR2 SQIVND (reference sequence). The CDR3 covers 17 residues. CDR3 nucleotide sequence: TGTGCCAGTAGTATAGAAGGAGGAAGGACAGGGTCTGACATTCAGTACTTC. Its protein is CASSIEGGRTGSDIQYF. Combining the CDR3 with reference TRBV19 and TRBJ2-4 gives the whole variable domain DGGITQSPKYLFRKEGQNVTLSCEQNLNHDAMYWYRQDPGQGLRLIYYSQIVNDFQKGDIAEGYSVSREKKESFPLTVTSAQKNPTAFYLCASSIEGGRTGSDIQYFGAGTRLSVL.

This clone was recorded only once. The CDR3 coding sequence is TGTGCCAGCAGTTCCCGGGGGGCGCAGAATGGCTACACCTTC. Translating gives CASSSRGAQNGYTF. The chain combines TRBV6-5 with TRBJ1-2, with D possibly being TRBD1 (6 bases). The V and J ends lost 4 bases and 6 bases respectively, with 15 bases between them. CDR1 is MNHEY, CDR2 SVGAGI, per germline. The CDR3 runs to 14 residues.

This clone was found once. The gene calls are TRBV15 and TRBJ1-5, with no clear D. This CDR3 comprises 16 residues. Trimming cost V 1 base and J 4 bases, with 14 bases left between them. Looked up from germline, CDR1 is LNHNV and CDR2 is YYDKDF (reference sequence). The CDR3 DNA is TGTGCCACCAGCAGAGGCGACGGGTGGACTAATCAGCCCCAGCATTTT. As protein: CATSRGDGWTNQPQHF.

The chain recombines TRBV19 with TRBJ2-2; TRBD2 aligns across 8 bases. The CDR3 is 16 residues long. The germline gives CDR1 LNHDA, CDR2 SQIVND (reference sequence). With V trimmed by 7 bases and J by 4 bases, 11 bases remained unmatched. The CDR3 protein is CASTLGGTSPTGELFF. CDR3 coding DNA: TGTGCCAGTACCCTAGGAGGGACTAGTCCCACCGGGGAGCTGTTTTTT.

The gene calls are TRBV6-1 and TRBJ1-2, with 7 bases fitting TRBD1. The V gene end was trimmed by 1 base and the J gene end by 6 bases; junction bases not matched to a gene: 11. Germline V gene lookup returns CDR1 MNHNS and CDR2 SASEGT. The CDR3 covers 16 residues. This CDR3 is CASSEGVGQGVNGYTF. CDR3 in DNA: TGTGCCAGCAGTGAAGGGGTAGGGCAGGGGGTAAATGGCTACACCTTC.

The genes are TRBV2 and TRBJ1-1; 9 positions agree with TRBD1. The CDR3 has 13 amino acids. CDR1 and CDR2 from the germline V gene are SNHLY and FYNNEI. The ends lost 7 bases at V and 4 bases at J; junction bases unmatched: 4. CDR3 sequence reads: CASKTTGGTEAFF. The CDR3 coding sequence is TGTGCCAGCAAGACGACAGGGGGCACTGAAGCTTTCTTT.

This clone has only one observation. V and J are TRBV7-2 and TRBJ1-3, with 10 nucleotides matching TRBD1. The CDR3 totals 15 residues. Germline V gene sequence: CDR1 SGHTA, CDR2 FQGNSA. J was trimmed by 4 bases and V by 5 bases; bases with no gene match: 5. The CDR3 nucleotides are TGTGCCAGCAGCCCGACAGGGGGCCCGGGAAACACCATATATTTT. This codes for CASSPTGGPGNTIYF.

This chain connects TRBV27 to TRBJ1-2; the D is unclear. Between the trimmed V and J ends, which lost 5 bases and 1 base, there was a span of 11 bases. The CDR3 has 14 amino acids. Germline CDR1 and CDR2: MNHEY and SMNVEV (reference sequence). CDR3: CASSPLDFNYGYTF. In DNA, the CDR3 is TGTGCCAGCAGTCCCCTCGACTTTAACTATGGCTACACCTTC.

This chain uses TRBV6-5 with TRBJ1-2, with a tentative D call TRBD1 (6 bases). V lost 5 bases, J lost 0 bases, and 13 bases lay in between. Germline V gives CDR1 MNHEY, CDR2 SVGAGI. The CDR3 totals 15 residues. CDR3 in DNA: TGTGCCAGCAGTAGGGACACCAAAGCTAACTATGGCTACACCTTC. Translation gives CASSRDTKANYGYTF.

The chain is built from TRBV7-8 and TRBJ2-4, with D perhaps TRBD2 (5 bases). This CDR3 contains 18 residues. The V and J ends lost 2 bases and 1 base respectively, with 18 bases between them. Germline lookup yields CDR1 SGHVS and CDR2 FQNEAQ. This CDR3 is CASSLPYRLGGAKNIQYF. CDR3 DNA: TGTGCCAGCAGCTTACCTTATCGCTTAGGCGGGGCCAAAAACATTCAGTACTTC.

The chain is built from TRBV4-1 and TRBJ2-3; TRBD1 matches 9 bases. The length of the CDR3 is 17 residues. V shed 0 bases and J 3 bases; nucleotides not matched to a gene: 7. CDR1 MGHRA and CDR2 YSYEKL come from the germline V gene. The CDR3 loop reads CASSQDFRGQGTDTQYF. CDR3 DNA sequence: TGCGCCAGCAGCCAAGATTTTCGGGGACAGGGAACAGATACGCAGTATTTT.

The chain has TRBV2 and TRBJ1-6, with D unresolved. Trimming pared 2 bases from V and 6 bases from J, leaving 17 bases between. CDR3 size: 17 residues. In germline, CDR1 is SNHLY, CDR2 FYNNEI. The CDR3: CASSERSEGPSNSPLHF. The CDR3 DNA follows: TGTGCCAGCAGTGAAAGGTCGGAGGGTCCAAGTAATTCACCCCTCCACTTT.

The CDR3 region has the DNA TGTGCCAGTAGTCTTCAGGGGAGTGGCTACACCTTC. Translated, it gives CASSLQGSGYTF. The chain carries TRBV19 and TRBJ1-2; the D gene is possibly TRBD1 (6 bases). Trimming cost V 5 bases and J 7 bases, with 11 bases left between them. Germline-derived CDR1 and CDR2 are LNHDA and SQIVND (reference sequence). This CDR3 has 12 amino acids.